This T cell receptor (beta chain) comes out of a study of blood T cell repertoires in COVID-19. Study-wide background: Sites in the United States, Italy and Spain provided acute and convalescent COVID-19 samples.

Per the original methods: Quantification of nucleated cells was approximated via reference gene primer amplification. Assay used: immunoSEQ multiplex PCR; TCRdb lists only in-frame clones, some missing. V, J and clone size are those of that table, while D and trimming were read from the DNA. The data show 400,000 to 450,000 clones, roughly 88% seen once. V gave up 1 base and J gave up 3 bases; unmatched junction bases: 9. Germline CDR1 is SGHAT and CDR2 is FQNNGV. The CDR3 contains 16 residues. The age range of participants was about 18 to 89 years, with residence in around 22 US areas. This receptor was obtained from a man aged 18 to 29 who had recovered from COVID-19. Sequencing was carried out using PBMCs or T cells enriched from blood (not recorded which). The gene calls are TRBV11-2 and TRBJ2-7, with 7 bases that match TRBD2. The CDR3 bases are TGTGCCAGCAGCTTAGTAGGGACCCGGACTAGCTACGAGCAGTACTTC. As protein: CASSLVGTRTSYEQYF.